Following are 19 T cell receptor beta chains from one sample sequenced in a study of blood T cells in healthy people across ages. The authors ran a second PCR of 7 to 11 cycles using a sample-barcoded 5' primer and a J-beta primer mix. From the 5' RACE reads, TCRdb called clonotypes with MiXCR, one entry per CDR3 protein. Among fewer than 800,000 distinct CDR3 sequences, roughly 32% were seen once, and the ten largest hold 15%. Sequenced: blood. The receptors originated from a woman of 80 years or more in good health.

This clonotype was counted many times. This chain links TRBV2 with TRBJ1-2; TRBD1 matches 8 bases. The CDR3 is 12 amino acids. With 8 bases clipped from V and 4 bases from J, the junction kept 3 bases outside the gene matches. Germline V gene lookup returns CDR1 SNHLY and CDR2 FYNNEI. This CDR3 reads CASSGQGYGYTF. CDR3 in DNA: TGTGCCAGCTCAGGACAGGGCTATGGCTACACCTTC.

J is TRBJ2-2 and V is TRBV20-1; D is possibly TRBD1 (6 bases). V was shortened by 6 bases and J by 6 bases, with 14 bases between the two germline ends. CDR1 and CDR2 (germline): DFQATT, SNEGSKA (reference sequence). The CDR3 is 13 residues long. The CDR3 loop is CSARTPGAGELFF. In DNA form, the CDR3 reads TGCAGTGCCCGAACGCCAGGGGCCGGGGAGCTGTTTTTT.

This clonotype was counted between two and nine times. The V gene is TRBV4-3, the J gene TRBJ2-6; TRBD1 might be the D (6 bases). Trimming shortened V by 2 bases and J by 2 bases, and 10 bases separated the two germline ends. The V gene's germline CDR1 is LGHNA and CDR2 YSLEER. The CDR3 length is 16 residues. The CDR3 protein is CASSQTTGTGANVLTF. CDR3 in DNA: TGCGCCAGCAGCCAAACAACAGGGACTGGGGCCAACGTCCTGACTTTC.

This clonotype has a count of ten or more. This rearrangement joins TRBV7-9 to TRBJ1-5, with a tentative D call TRBD1 (5 bases). The CDR3 is 13 amino acids. Trimming shortened V by 8 bases and J by 1 base, and 9 bases separated the two germline ends. Germline CDR1 and CDR2: SEHNR and FQNEAQ (reference sequence). The CDR3 nucleotides read TGTGCCAGCGGCCGGGACAGCAATCAGCCCCAGCATTTT. Amino acid sequence: CASGRDSNQPQHF.

This clonotype was recorded many times. The CDR3 region has the DNA TGTGCCAGCCGCGAACTGACAGGGCGGGGGCACGAGCAGTACTTC. It translates to CASRELTGRGHEQYF. V usage is TRBV27 and J usage is TRBJ2-7, with D perhaps given as TRBD1 or TRBD2 (7 bases each). The CDR3 is 15 amino acids. The V gene's germline CDR1 is MNHEY and CDR2 SMNVEV (reference sequence). V lost 8 bases and J 5 bases, leaving 22 bases between the germline ends.

This clonotype was seen once. The final CDR3 position lacks the conserved phenylalanine or tryptophan, pointing to a likely read error. This chain connects TRBV7-9 to TRBJ2-1; 8 bases are a match to TRBD1. Trimming at V came to 3 bases and at J to 2 bases, leaving 6 bases not matched to a gene. Looked up from germline, CDR1 is SEHNR and CDR2 is FQNEAQ (reference sequence). The CDR3 consists of 16 residues. CDR3 protein: CASSFMTGAPYNEQFS. DNA of the CDR3: TGTGCCAGCAGCTTCATGACAGGGGCCCCCTACAATGAGCAGTTCTCC.

This clonotype was seen once. The chain joins TRBV19 to TRBJ2-1, with TRBD2 matching 9 bases. This CDR3 spans 15 amino acids. The J segment lost 6 bases and the V segment lost 6 bases, leaving 9 bases of the junction unmatched. Germline CDR1 is LNHDA and CDR2 is SQIVND (reference sequence). The DNA for the CDR3 is TGTGCCAGTAGAGACAGGACTAGCGATGGCAATGAGCAGTTCTTC. Protein product: CASRDRTSDGNEQFF.

As regards this clonotype: This may be a read error, as it is one base from a much larger clone. The CDR3 loop reads CASSTMAESEAFF. DNA for the CDR3: TGTGCCAGCAGCACAATGGCCGAGAGTGAAGCTTTCTTT. This sequence joins TRBV9 and TRBJ1-1; the D is unclear. This CDR3 is built from 13 residues. Trimming cost V 4 bases and J 7 bases, with 14 bases left between them. From germline, CDR1 is SGDLS and CDR2 YYNGEE. The variable domain in full, with the rest retrieved from reference TRBV9 and TRBJ1-1, is DSGVTQTPKHLITATGQRVTLRCSPRSGDLSVYWYQQSLDQGLQFLIQYYNGEERAKGNILERFSAQQFPDLHSELNLSSLELGDSALYFCASSTMAESEAFFGQGTRLTVV.

With regard to this clonotype: A much larger clone lies one base from this, so it may be a read error. The rearrangement links TRBV20-1 to TRBJ2-5; D is uncertain. This CDR3 has 12 amino acids. Germline V gene sequence: CDR1 DFQATT, CDR2 SNEGSKA (reference sequence). V lost 3 bases to trimming and J lost 11 bases, with 16 bases between them. In nucleotides, the CDR3 is TGCAGTGCTAGCCTAGGCTGCAATGAGCAGTACTTC. It is translated as CSASLGCNEQYF.

This clonotype came up many times. The gene calls are TRBV5-1 and TRBJ2-7; D might be TRBD1 (5 bases). Trimming took off 4 bases at V and 4 bases at J, with 9 bases between the two ends. Germline V gives CDR1 SGHRS, CDR2 YFSETQ. The CDR3 extends over 12 amino acids. The DNA for the CDR3 is TGCGCCAGCAGCGCCCAGGGTTACGAGCAGTACTTC. Translation: CASSAQGYEQYF.

This clonotype was detected ten times or more. This chain uses TRBV25-1 with TRBJ2-6; TRBD2 might be the D (5 bases). The V end lost 4 bases, the J end lost 0 bases, and 16 bases lay between the germline ends. In germline, CDR1 is MGHDK, CDR2 SYGVNS. CDR3 size: 18 residues. In nucleotides, the CDR3 is TGTGCCAGCAGTGTCGCGGGCCGCCCTCCCTCTGGGGCCAACGTCCTGACTTTC. It yields the protein CASSVAGRPPSGANVLTF. The full variable domain, rest sourced from reference TRBV25-1 and TRBJ2-6, is EADIYQTPRYLVIGTGKKITLECSQTMGHDKMYWYQQDPGMELHLIHYSYGVNSTEKGDLSSESTVSRIRTEHFPLTLESARPSHTSQYLCASSVAGRPPSGANVLTFGAGSRLTVL.

This clonotype occurred a few times. CDR3 loop: CSASGLASDTQYF. CDR3 in DNA: TGCAGTGCTAGTGGGCTAGCCTCGGATACGCAGTATTTT. The J gene is TRBJ2-3, the V gene TRBV20-1; perhaps TRBD2 as D (5 bases). V dropped 3 bases and J dropped 6 bases, with 13 bases sitting between them. Germline CDR1 reads DFQATT; CDR2 reads SNEGSKA (reference sequence). This CDR3 is 13 amino acids long.

This clonotype was recorded a few times. The CDR3 DNA is TGCAGCGCCGATCCTAGCACCGGGGAGCTGTTTTTT. Protein: CSADPSTGELFF. The chain links TRBV29-1 to TRBJ2-2; D unclear. The CDR3 loop spans 12 amino acids. The V and J ends lost 7 bases and 4 bases respectively, with 10 bases between them. Germline V gives CDR1 SQVTM, CDR2 ANQGSEA.

The table lists this clonotype with many counts. The rearrangement links TRBV5-1 to TRBJ2-5; D is perhaps TRBD2 (6 bases). Trimming pared 4 bases from V and 2 bases from J, leaving 12 bases between. This CDR3 is built from 14 residues. Germline V CDR1 and CDR2: SGHRS, YFSETQ. The CDR3 loop reads CASSPGLKQETQYF. For the CDR3, the DNA is TGCGCCAGCAGCCCGGGACTGAAACAAGAGACCCAGTACTTC.

The J gene is TRBJ1-1, the V gene TRBV5-4, with D possibly TRBD1 on 5 matching bases. The CDR3 sequence is 12 residues long. Germline V gene lookup returns CDR1 SGHNT and CDR2 YYREEE (reference sequence). Trimming pared 4 bases from V and 11 bases from J, leaving 15 bases between. The CDR3 DNA sequence: TGTGCCAGCAGCACTGCAGGGTCCCAGGCTTTCTTT. Amino acid sequence: CASSTAGSQAFF.

For this clonotype: A much larger clone differs by one base, so this may be a read error. Because the CDR3 is missing its conserved closing phenylalanine or tryptophan, this is likely a read error. CDR3 bases: TGCAGTGCTAGAGGCAGACCGGGACAGGGAACCTACAATGAGCAGTTCGTC. This translates into CSARGRPGQGTYNEQFV. The chain uses TRBV20-1 and TRBJ2-1; TRBD1 matches at 9 bases. V gave up 1 base and J gave up 2 bases; unmatched junction bases: 9. The CDR3 has 17 amino acids. Per germline, CDR1 DFQATT and CDR2 SNEGSKA (reference sequence).

The CDR3 loop reads CASSLGAIGQGETQYF. The DNA of the CDR3 is TGTGCCAGCAGCCTAGGAGCGATAGGACAGGGGGAGACCCAGTACTTC. This rearrangement joins TRBV7-8 to TRBJ2-5; 9 nucleotides align to TRBD1. CDR1 is SGHVS and CDR2 is FQNEAQ in the germline V gene. Trimming removed 5 bases from V and 5 bases from J; junction bases left unmatched: 12. CDR3 length: 16 amino acids.

Only one count was recorded for this clonotype. This chain links TRBV4-1 with TRBJ2-3, with D maybe TRBD2 (6 bases). Germline lookup yields CDR1 MGHRA and CDR2 YSYEKL. V lost 0 bases, J lost 3 bases, and 25 bases lay in between. CDR3 size: 20 residues. DNA for the CDR3: TGCGCCAGCAGCCAAGAAGGCCCCTCTTCCGGGAGAGGCAGGACAGATACGCAGTATTTT. It yields the protein CASSQEGPSSGRGRTDTQYF.

At least ten counts were recorded for this clonotype. The CDR3 nucleotides read TGCAGTGCTGCGACTAGCGGGGGAGACACAGATACGCAGTATTTT. Translation gives CSAATSGGDTDTQYF. The gene calls are TRBV20-1 and TRBJ2-3; TRBD2 agrees at 12 bases. The J segment lost 2 bases and the V segment lost 5 bases, leaving 5 bases of the junction unmatched. The CDR3 loop spans 15 amino acids. The germline gives CDR1 DFQATT, CDR2 SNEGSKA (reference sequence).